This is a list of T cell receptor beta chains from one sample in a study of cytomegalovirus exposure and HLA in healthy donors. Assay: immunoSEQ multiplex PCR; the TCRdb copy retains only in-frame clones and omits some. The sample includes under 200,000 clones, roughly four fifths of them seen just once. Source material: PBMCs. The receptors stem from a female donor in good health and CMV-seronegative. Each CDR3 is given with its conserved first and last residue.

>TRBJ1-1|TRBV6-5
CASSNGGTGATEAFF
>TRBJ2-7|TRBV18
CASSPPRGETGTLEQYF
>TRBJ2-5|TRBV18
CASSERGYQETQYF
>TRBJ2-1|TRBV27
CATHSGWTYNEQFF
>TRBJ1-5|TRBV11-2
CASSFGGRLNQPQHF
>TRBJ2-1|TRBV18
CASSPAYTGAAYNEQFF
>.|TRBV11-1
CASSSPGLAGVHEQYF
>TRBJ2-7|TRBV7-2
CASSLYTGEEQYF
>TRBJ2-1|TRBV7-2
CAELDFSGGGHNEQFF
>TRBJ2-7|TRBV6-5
CASRADRGGSYEQYF
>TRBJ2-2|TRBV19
CASRPLDAGAGELFF
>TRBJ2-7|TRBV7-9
CASSHGPGLNQRYEQYF
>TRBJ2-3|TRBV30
CAWSRGGEADTQYF
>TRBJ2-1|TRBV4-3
CASSRQLAGGPRNEQFF
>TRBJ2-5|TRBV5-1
CASSFGPQETQYF
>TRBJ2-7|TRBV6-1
CASSVYSSGEQYF
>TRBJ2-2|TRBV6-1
CASSQTANTGELFF
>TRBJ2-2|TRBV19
CAGRAPRGGELFF
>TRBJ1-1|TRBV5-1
CASSSRQGDTEAFF
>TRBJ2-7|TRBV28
CASSPGYEQYF
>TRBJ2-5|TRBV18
CASSGGLAAGETQYF
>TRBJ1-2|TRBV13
CASSLDPRGGYGYTF
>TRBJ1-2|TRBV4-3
CASSQDRYDRGSF
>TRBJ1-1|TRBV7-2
CASSTPTGMNTEAFF
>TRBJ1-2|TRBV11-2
CASSLAPQGKGYTF
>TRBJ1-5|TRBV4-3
CASSQPPGAGGNQPQHF
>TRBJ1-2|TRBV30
CAWSPDRRYGYTF
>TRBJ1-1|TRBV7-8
CASSFRDRVRTEAFF
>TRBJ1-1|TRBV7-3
CASSRGPDTEAFF
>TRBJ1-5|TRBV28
CASGVRGPQHF
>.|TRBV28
CASRVTGYEQYF
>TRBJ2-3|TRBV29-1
CSAGTSGGASTDTQYF
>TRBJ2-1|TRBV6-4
CASSVGTSEYNEQFF
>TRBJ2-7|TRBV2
CASSVGSSYEQYF
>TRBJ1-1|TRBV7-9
CASSLGGSRGQAEAFF
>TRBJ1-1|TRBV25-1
CASSEFDRDSTEAFF
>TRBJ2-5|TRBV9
CASSVYRGQGQETQYF
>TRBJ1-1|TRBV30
CAWSASTEAFF
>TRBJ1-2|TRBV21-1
CASSKVGTGGAKGYTF
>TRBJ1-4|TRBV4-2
CASTDTESGKLFF
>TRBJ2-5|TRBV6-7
CASSFAREVRVGETQYF
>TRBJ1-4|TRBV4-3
CASSQTGGTNEKLFF
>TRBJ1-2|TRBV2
CASSTDRGYGYTF
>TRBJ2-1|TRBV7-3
CASSGGDRGYNEQFF
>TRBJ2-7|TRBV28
CASRRILMSSDEQYF
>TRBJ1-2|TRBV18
CASSLGQAIINYGYTF
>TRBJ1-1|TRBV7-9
CASSSEAGGPMGAFF
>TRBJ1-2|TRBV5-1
CASSLFTDYGYTF
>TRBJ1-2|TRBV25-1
CASTRTGGYGYTF